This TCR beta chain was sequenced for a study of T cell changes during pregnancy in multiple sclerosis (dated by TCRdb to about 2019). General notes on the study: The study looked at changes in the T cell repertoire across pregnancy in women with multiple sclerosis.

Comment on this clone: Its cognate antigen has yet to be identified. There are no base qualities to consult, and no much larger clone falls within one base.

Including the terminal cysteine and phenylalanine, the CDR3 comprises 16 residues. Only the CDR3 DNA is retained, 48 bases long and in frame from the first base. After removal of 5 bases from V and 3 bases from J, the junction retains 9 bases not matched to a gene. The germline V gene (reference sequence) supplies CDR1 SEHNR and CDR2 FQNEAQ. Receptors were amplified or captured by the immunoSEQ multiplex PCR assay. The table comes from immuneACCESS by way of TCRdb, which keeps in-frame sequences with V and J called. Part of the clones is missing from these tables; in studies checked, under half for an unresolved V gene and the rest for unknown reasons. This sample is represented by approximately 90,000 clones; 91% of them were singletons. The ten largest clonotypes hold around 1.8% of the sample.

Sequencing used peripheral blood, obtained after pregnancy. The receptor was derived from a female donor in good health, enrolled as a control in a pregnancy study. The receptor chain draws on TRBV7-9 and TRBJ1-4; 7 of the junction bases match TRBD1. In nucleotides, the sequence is TGTGCCAGCAGCCCGGGGACAGTTCGGGCTAATGAAAAACTGTTTTTT. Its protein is CASSPGTVRANEKLFF.